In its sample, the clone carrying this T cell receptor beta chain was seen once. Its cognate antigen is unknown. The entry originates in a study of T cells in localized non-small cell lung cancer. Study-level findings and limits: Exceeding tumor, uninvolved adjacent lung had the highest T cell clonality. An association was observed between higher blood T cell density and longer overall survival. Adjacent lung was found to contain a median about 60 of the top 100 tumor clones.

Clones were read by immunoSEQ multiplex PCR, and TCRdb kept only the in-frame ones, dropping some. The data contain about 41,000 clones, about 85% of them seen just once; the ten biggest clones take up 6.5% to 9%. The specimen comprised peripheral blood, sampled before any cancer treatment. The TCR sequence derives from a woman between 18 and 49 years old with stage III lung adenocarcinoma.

CDR3 loop: CASSVGSNQPQHF. CDR3 sequence (DNA): TGTGCCAGCAGTGTGGGCAGCAATCAGCCCCAGCATTTT. This chain uses TRBV6-1 with TRBJ1-5; D remains ambiguous. V lost 4 bases, J lost 1 base, and 5 bases lay in between. This CDR3 has 13 amino acids. Germline lookup yields CDR1 MNHNS and CDR2 SASEGT.